This T cell receptor beta chain emerged from a study of OX40 agonist ivuxolimab in advanced cancers. Autoimmune disease history or systemic immunosuppression was exclusionary. The CDR3 spans 15 residues. V lost 0 bases and J lost 1, with 10 bases in between. CDR1 SGHDT and CDR2 YYEEEE come from the germline V gene. Sequencing was performed with immunoSEQ multiplex PCR; in TCRdb, only in-frame clones are kept and a portion is missing. The table has about 100,000 clones, more than 80% seen once; the top ten hold less than 6%. The clonotype was recovered from an adult with an advanced solid tumor such as melanoma, head and neck, liver or kidney cancer. This chain links TRBV5-6 with TRBJ1-1; D uncertain. This material consisted of CD4+ or CD8+ T cells sorted from blood, taken in a trial of the OX40 agonist ivuxolimab. This chain's CDR3 is CASSLVGQSNTEAFF. The CDR3 coding sequence is TGTGCCAGCAGCTTGGTCGGCCAGTCGAACACTGAAGCTTTCTTT.